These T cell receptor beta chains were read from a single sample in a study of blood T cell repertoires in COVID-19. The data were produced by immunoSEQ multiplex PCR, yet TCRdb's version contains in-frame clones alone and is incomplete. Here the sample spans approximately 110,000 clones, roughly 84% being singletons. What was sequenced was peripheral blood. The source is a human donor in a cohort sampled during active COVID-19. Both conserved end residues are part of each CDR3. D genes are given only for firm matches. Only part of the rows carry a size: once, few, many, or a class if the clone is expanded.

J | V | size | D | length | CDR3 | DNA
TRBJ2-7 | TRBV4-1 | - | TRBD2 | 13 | CASSLLSGGEQYF | TGCGCCAGCAGCCTTCTTAGCGGGGGCGAGCAGTACTTC
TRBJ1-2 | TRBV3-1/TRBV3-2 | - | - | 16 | CASSQDGTIQGGGYTF | TGTGCCAGCAGCCAAGATGGAACTATTCAAGGAGGGGGCTACACCTTC
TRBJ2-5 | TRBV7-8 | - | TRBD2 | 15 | CASSYGLAGEETQYF | TGTGCCAGCAGCTACGGACTAGCGGGGGAAGAGACCCAGTACTTC
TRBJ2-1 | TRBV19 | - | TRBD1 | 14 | CASSRDRTHNEQFF | TGTGCCAGTAGCAGGGACAGGACCCACAATGAGCAGTTCTTC
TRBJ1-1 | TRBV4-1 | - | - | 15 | CASSQDEEMNTEAFF | TGCGCCAGCAGCCAAGATGAGGAAATGAACACTGAAGCTTTCTTT
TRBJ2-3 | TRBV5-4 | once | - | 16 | CASSLKRGVATDTQYF | TGTGCCAGCAGCTTGAAACGCGGGGTCGCCACAGATACGCAGTATTTT
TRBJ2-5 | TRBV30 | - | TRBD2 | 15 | CAWSDGTSGTETQYF | TGTGCCTGGTCGGACGGGACTAGCGGGACAGAGACCCAGTACTTC
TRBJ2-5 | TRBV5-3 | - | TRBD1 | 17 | CARSCVGYRGYQETQYF | TGTGCCAGAAGCTGCGTTGGGTACAGGGGGTACCAAGAGACCCAGTACTTC
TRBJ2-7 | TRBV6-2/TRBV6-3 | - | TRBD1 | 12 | CASSRDRGEQYF | TGTGCCAGCAGTAGGGACAGGGGCGAGCAGTACTTC
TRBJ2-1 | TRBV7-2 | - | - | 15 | CASSLASLASNEQFF | TGTGCCAGCAGCTTAGCCTCCCTAGCGTCCAATGAGCAGTTCTTC
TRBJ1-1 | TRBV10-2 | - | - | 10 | CASQGSEAFF | TGCGCCAGCCAGGGTAGTGAAGCTTTCTTT
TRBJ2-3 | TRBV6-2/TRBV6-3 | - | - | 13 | CASSYPGTDTQYF | TGTGCCAGCAGTTACCCAGGCACAGATACGCAGTATTTT
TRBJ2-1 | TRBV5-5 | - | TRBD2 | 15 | CASSFTSGGFNEQFF | TGTGCCAGCAGCTTTACTAGCGGGGGGTTCAATGAGCAGTTCTTC
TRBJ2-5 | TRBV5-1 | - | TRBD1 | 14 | CASRKGQGLETQYF | TGCGCCAGCAGAAAAGGACAGGGGTTAGAGACCCAGTACTTC
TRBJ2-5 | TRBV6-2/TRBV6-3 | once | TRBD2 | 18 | CASSYPMVAGAYQETQYF | TGTGCCAGCAGTTACCCGATGGTAGCGGGGGCGTACCAAGAGACCCAGTACTTC
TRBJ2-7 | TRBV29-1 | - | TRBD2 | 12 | CSVGGSSYEQYF | TGCAGCGTCGGGGGGTCGTCCTACGAGCAGTACTTC
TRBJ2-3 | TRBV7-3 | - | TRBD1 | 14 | CASSLGQLTDTQYF | TGTGCCAGCAGCTTGGGACAGCTGACAGATACGCAGTATTTT
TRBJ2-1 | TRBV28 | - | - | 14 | CATETDKSYNEQFF | TGTGCCACCGAGACAGATAAATCCTACAATGAGCAGTTCTTC
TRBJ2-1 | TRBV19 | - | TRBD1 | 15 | CASSIGQGAINEQFF | TGTGCCAGTAGTATCGGTCAGGGGGCGATTAATGAGCAGTTCTTC
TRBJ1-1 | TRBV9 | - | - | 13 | CASSVAPDTEAFF | TGTGCCAGCAGCGTAGCCCCCGACACTGAAGCTTTCTTT
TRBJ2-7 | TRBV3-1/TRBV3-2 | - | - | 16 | CASSQDLGRRDYEQYF | TGTGCCAGCAGCCAAGATCTTGGGAGACGGGACTACGAGCAGTACTTC
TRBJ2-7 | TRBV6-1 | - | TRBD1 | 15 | CASSEPGQGTYEQYF | TGTGCCAGCAGTGAACCGGGACAGGGAACCTACGAGCAGTACTTC
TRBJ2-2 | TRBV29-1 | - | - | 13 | CSVEIRNTGELFF | TGCAGCGTTGAAATCAGGAACACCGGGGAGCTGTTTTTT
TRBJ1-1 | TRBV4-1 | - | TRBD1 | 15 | CASRRTGGENTEAFF | TGCGCCAGCAGGAGGACAGGGGGCGAGAACACTGAAGCTTTCTTT
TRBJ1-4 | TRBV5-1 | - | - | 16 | CASSLAETGYVEKLFF | TGCGCCAGCAGCTTGGCTGAAACAGGTTACGTAGAAAAACTGTTTTTT
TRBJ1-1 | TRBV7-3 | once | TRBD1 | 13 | CASSGQPNTEAFF | TGTGCCAGCTCGGGACAGCCGAACACTGAAGCTTTCTTT
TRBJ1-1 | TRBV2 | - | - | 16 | CASTEGGGAMNTEAFF | TGTGCCAGCACCGAAGGGGGGGGTGCGATGAACACTGAAGCTTTCTTT